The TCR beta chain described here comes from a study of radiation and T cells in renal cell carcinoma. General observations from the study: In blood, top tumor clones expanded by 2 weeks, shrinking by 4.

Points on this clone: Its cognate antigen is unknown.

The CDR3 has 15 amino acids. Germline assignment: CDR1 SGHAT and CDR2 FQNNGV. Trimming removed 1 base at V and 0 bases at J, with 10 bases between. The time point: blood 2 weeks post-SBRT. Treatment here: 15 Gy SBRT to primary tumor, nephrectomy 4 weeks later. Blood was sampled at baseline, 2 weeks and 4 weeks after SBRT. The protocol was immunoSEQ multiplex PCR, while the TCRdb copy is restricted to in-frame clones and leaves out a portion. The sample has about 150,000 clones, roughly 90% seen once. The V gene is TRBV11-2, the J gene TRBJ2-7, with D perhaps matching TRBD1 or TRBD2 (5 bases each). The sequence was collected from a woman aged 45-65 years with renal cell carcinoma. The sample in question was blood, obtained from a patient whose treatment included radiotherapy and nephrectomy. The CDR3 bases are TGTGCCAGCAGCTTAGGGGCAGGGAGCTCCTACGAGCAGTACTTC. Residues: CASSLGAGSSYEQYF.